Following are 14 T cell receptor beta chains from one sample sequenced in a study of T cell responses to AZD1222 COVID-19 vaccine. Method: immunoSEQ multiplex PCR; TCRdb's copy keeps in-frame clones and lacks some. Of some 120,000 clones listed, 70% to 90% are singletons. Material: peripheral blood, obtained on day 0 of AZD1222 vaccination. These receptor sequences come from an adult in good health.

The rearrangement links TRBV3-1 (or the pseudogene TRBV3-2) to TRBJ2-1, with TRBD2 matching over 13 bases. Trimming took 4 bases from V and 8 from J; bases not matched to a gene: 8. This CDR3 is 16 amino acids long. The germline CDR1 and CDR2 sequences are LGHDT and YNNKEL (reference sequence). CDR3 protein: CASSRRGTSGVHEQFF. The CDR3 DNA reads TGTGCCAGCAGCCGCAGGGGGACTAGCGGGGTTCATGAGCAGTTCTTC.

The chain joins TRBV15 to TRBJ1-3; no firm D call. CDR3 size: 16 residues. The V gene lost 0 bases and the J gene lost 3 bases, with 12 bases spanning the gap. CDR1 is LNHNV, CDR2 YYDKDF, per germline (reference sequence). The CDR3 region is CATSRDPPGVGNTIYF. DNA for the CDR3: TGTGCCACCAGCAGAGATCCCCCGGGCGTTGGAAACACCATATATTTT.

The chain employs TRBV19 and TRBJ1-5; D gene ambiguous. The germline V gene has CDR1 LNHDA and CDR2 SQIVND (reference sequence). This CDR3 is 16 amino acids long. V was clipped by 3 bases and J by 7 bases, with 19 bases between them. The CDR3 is CASSIGSAGKGQPQHF. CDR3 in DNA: TGTGCCAGTAGTATCGGGTCGGCCGGAAAGGGCCAGCCCCAGCATTTT.

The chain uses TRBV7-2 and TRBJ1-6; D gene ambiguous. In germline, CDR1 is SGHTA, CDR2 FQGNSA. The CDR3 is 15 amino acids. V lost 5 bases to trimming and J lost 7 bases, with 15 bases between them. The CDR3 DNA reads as TGTGCCAGCAGCCCCGTGGGCGTGGGAAATTCACCCCTCCACTTT. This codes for CASSPVGVGNSPLHF. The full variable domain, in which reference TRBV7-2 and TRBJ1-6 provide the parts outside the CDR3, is GAGVSQSPSNKVTEKGKDVELRCDPISGHTALYWYRQSLGQGLEFLIYFQGNSAPDKSGLPSDRFSAERTGGSVSTLTIQRTQQEDSAVYLCASSPVGVGNSPLHFGNGTRLTVT.

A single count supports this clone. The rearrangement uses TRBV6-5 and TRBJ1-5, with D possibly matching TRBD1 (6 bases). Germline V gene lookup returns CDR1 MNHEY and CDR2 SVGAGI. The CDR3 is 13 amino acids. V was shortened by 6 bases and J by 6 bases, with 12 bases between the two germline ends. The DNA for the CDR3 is TGTGCCAGCAGCACAGGGTTCGGTCAGCCCCAGCATTTT. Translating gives CASSTGFGQPQHF.

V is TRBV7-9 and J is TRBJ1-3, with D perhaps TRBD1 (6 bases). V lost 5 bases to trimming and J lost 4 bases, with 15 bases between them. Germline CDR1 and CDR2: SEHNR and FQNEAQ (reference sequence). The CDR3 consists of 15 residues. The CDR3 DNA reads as TGTGCCAGCAGCCCGAAGGGGGGGCTAGGAAACACCATATATTTT. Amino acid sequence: CASSPKGGLGNTIYF.

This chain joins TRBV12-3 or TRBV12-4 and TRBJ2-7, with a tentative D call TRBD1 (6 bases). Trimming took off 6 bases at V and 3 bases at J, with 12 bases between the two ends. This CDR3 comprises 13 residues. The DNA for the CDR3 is TGTGCCAGCAGCCAGGGGCAAATCTACGAGCAGTACTTC. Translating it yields CASSQGQIYEQYF.

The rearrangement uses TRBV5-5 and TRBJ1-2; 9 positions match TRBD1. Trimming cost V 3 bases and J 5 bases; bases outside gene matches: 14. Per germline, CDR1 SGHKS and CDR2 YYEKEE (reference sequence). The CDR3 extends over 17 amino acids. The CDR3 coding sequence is TGTGCCAGCAGCTCAACATCCCCGGGACAGGGTTCTTATGGCTACACCTTC. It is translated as CASSSTSPGQGSYGYTF.

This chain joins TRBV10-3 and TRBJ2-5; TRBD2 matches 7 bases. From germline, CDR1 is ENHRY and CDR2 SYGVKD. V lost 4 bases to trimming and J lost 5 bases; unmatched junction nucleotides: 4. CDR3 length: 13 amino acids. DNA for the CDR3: TGTGCCATCAGTGCCGTGGGGGGGGAGACCCAGTACTTC. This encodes CAISAVGGETQYF.

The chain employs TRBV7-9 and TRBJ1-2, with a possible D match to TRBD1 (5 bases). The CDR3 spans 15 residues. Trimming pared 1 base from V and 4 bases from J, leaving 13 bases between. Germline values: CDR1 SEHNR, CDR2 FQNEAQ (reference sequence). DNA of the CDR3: TGTGCCAGCAGCTTAGTGTTGGGGGGGACCTATGGCTACACCTTC. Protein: CASSLVLGGTYGYTF.

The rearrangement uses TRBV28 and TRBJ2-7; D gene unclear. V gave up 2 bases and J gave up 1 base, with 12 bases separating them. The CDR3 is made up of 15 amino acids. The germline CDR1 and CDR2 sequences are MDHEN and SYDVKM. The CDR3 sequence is CASSLRRTYSYEQYF. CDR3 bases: TGTGCCAGCAGTTTACGCAGGACGTATTCCTACGAGCAGTACTTC.

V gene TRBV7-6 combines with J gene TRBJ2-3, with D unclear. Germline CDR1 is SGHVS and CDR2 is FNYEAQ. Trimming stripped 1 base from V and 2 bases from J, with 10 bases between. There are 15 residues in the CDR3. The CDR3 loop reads CASSLGIPYTDTQYF. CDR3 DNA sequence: TGTGCCAGCAGCTTAGGGATTCCTTACACAGATACGCAGTATTTT.

CDR3 nucleotide sequence: TGTGCCAGCAGCTTGGGGTTGAGGGAGCAAACTGAAGCTTTCTTT. Its protein product is CASSLGLREQTEAFF. The chain uses TRBV5-5 and TRBJ1-1; D remains unclear. This CDR3 contains 15 residues. The V gene's germline CDR1 is SGHKS and CDR2 YYEKEE (reference sequence). The V end was cut by 0 bases, the J end by 5 bases, with 14 bases between.

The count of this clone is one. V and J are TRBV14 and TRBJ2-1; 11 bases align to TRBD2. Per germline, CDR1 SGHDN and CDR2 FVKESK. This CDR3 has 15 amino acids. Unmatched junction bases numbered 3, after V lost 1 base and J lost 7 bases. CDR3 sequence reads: CASSQGSSGRNEQFF. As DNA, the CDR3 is TGTGCCAGCAGCCAAGGATCTAGCGGGAGGAATGAGCAGTTCTTC.